Listed below are T cell receptor beta chains from one sample, sequenced in a study of cytomegalovirus exposure and HLA in healthy donors. Produced via immunoSEQ multiplex PCR; TCRdb's table is partial and in-frame only. Of tens of thousands of clones detected, about 60% appear once; the ten largest clones hold about a fifth. Sequenced: PBMCs. These receptors were taken from a man aged 45-60 years in good health and CMV-seropositive. Both conserved end residues are part of each CDR3. Size is stated for part of the rows, as once, few or many counts, or as a class when the clone is expanded.

V: TRBV27; size: NA; CDR3: CASSSLNQPQHF
V: TRBV5-4; size: NA; CDR3: CASSSMAQGGNSPLHF
V: TRBV4-3; size: few; CDR3: CASSQVDSSGEKLFF
V: TRBV6-5; size: NA; CDR3: CASSYGGTGHNEQFF
V: TRBV27; size: once; CDR3: CASRSWDRGRETQYF
V: TRBV5-1; size: NA; CDR3: CASSLQSGVEQYF
V: TRBV28; size: NA; CDR3: CASSFHLAQLTYEQYF
V: TRBV10-3; size: NA; CDR3: CATLLSGANVLTF
V: TRBV29-1; size: NA; CDR3: CSVFSSHEQYF
V: TRBV27; size: NA; CDR3: CASSPGTGRSQYF
V: TRBV28; size: NA; CDR3: CATFSGNSYEQYF
V: TRBV6-5; size: NA; CDR3: CASSYSPIRGEQYF
V: TRBV6-1; size: few; CDR3: CASSDSGFYQPQHF